Below, one T cell receptor beta chain is given with its context. This record comes from a study of OX40 agonist ivuxolimab in advanced cancers. Sequenced by immunoSEQ multiplex PCR; TCRdb stores in-frame clones only, minus some. The sample consists of more than 100,000 clones, roughly nine tenths of them appearing once. This receptor was identified in an adult with an advanced solid tumor such as melanoma, head and neck, liver or kidney cancer. Sample: CD4+ or CD8+ T cells sorted from blood, taken in a trial of the OX40 agonist ivuxolimab.

The CDR3 protein is CASAPSVAGGYTF. In DNA, the CDR3 is TGTGCTAGTGCCCCCAGTGTGGCGGGTGGCTACACCTTC. The V and J genes are TRBV12-5 and TRBJ1-2; D is unresolved. V was pared by 7 bases and J by 7 bases, with 16 bases between. In germline, CDR1 is LGHNT, CDR2 FRNRAP. The CDR3 loop spans 13 amino acids.